Listed below are T cell receptor beta chains from one sample, sequenced in a study of cytomegalovirus exposure and HLA in healthy donors. Sequencing was performed with immunoSEQ multiplex PCR; in TCRdb, only in-frame clones are kept and a portion is missing. Of some 160,000 clones listed, 60% to 80% are singletons. The sample was PBMCs. Source of these receptors: a male donor in good health and CMV-seronegative. Both conserved end residues are part of each CDR3. The D gene is left open where the match is weak. A row's size may be missing; if present it is once, few, many or a size class.

CDR3nt,CDR3aa,v_gene,j_gene,d_gene,abundance
TGTGCCAGCAGCGTAGGGGCTCTAGCGGGAGGCCAAGAGACCCAGTACTTC,CASSVGALAGGQETQYF,TRBV9,TRBJ2-5,TRBD2,.
TGCGCCAGCAGCCAAATAGCGGGGGGGGACAATGAGCAGTTCTTC,CASSQIAGGDNEQFF,TRBV5-1,TRBJ2-1,TRBD2,.
TGTGCCAGTAGTCCAGCGGGAGGTGGGGACTACGAGCAGTACTTC,CASSPAGGGDYEQYF,TRBV19,TRBJ2-7,TRBD2,.
TGTGCTAGTGGTTTGCCCCTACTGGGAGGGCCGAACACTGAAGCTTTCTTT,CASGLPLLGGPNTEAFF,TRBV12-5,TRBJ1-1,.,.
TGTGCCAGTAGTAGGAAACGGACAGGGACTAATGAAAAACTGTTTTTT,CASSRKRTGTNEKLFF,TRBV19,TRBJ1-4,TRBD1,medium-sized
TGTGCCAGCACGGGGGGCCCGGGATCCCACGAGCAGTACTTC,CASTGGPGSHEQYF,TRBV27,TRBJ2-7,.,.
TGTGCCAGCAGGGACAGCATCTATGGCTACACCTTC,CASRDSIYGYTF,TRBV6-6,TRBJ1-2,.,.
TGTGCCAGCACCGTCCTAGACTCTGGGGCCAACGTCCTGACTTTC,CASTVLDSGANVLTF,TRBV2,TRBJ2-6,.,.
TGTGCCAGCAGCGTAGCGGTGGTTGGCTACGAGCAGTACTTC,CASSVAVVGYEQYF,TRBV9,TRBJ2-7,.,.
TGTGCCAGCAGGGACAGGGCGTTTCACGAGCAGTACTTC,CASRDRAFHEQYF,TRBV6-5,TRBJ2-7,TRBD1,once
TGTGCCAGCAGTTACCCCGCAGATACGCAGTATTTT,CASSYPADTQYF,TRBV6-6,TRBJ2-3,.,once
TGTGCCAGCAGTATAAGACTTGGGAGCTACGAGCAGTACTTC,CASSIRLGSYEQYF,TRBV28,TRBJ2-7,.,few
TGTGCCAGCAGTGAAGCGGCTAGCGGGAGCGACGAGCAGTACTTC,CASSEAASGSDEQYF,TRBV6-1,TRBJ2-7,TRBD2,few
TGTGCCAGCACTACGGGGTCCCTCGGTCGGGGCACAGATACGCAGTATTTT,CASTTGSLGRGTDTQYF,TRBV28,TRBJ2-3,.,once
TGTGCCATCAGTGACCCTCGAGGGGGAAACGAAGCTTTCTTT,CAISDPRGGNEAFF,TRBV10-3,TRBJ1-1,.,.
TGTGCCAGCAGCACCCGACTGCGGGTGTCTGGGGCCAACGTCCTGACTTTC,CASSTRLRVSGANVLTF,TRBV9,TRBJ2-6,.,once
TGTGCCGCAAGTTTAGGAGCGGGAGCGGGCACCGGGGAGCTGTTTTTT,CAASLGAGAGTGELFF,TRBV28,TRBJ2-2,TRBD2,.
TGTGCCAGCAGCTTGGAACCGGGGAATTCACCCCTCCACTTT,CASSLEPGNSPLHF,TRBV5-4,TRBJ1-6,.,.
TGTGCCAGCAGCAAGAGGGCAGGGGTCGGGGAGCTGTTTTTT,CASSKRAGVGELFF,TRBV21-1,TRBJ2-2,.,.
TGTGCCAGCGGGTTTGGGGGGGGTCATATGAACACTGAAGCTTTCTTT,CASGFGGGHMNTEAFF,TRBV7-2,TRBJ1-1,.,.
TGTGCCAGCAGTGCGGAGGGTGGGTCGTATGGCTACACCTTC,CASSAEGGSYGYTF,TRBV2,TRBJ1-2,.,.
TGTGCCAGCAGCTTGGACAGGGTCGCTGAAGCTTTCTTT,CASSLDRVAEAFF,TRBV11-2,TRBJ1-1,TRBD1,.
TGTGCCACCAGATCGAGCGGGAGCTTACAAGAGACCCAGTACTTC,CATRSSGSLQETQYF,TRBV15,TRBJ2-5,TRBD2,few
TGTGCCAGCAGCCAAGGCGGGACCAGCTCTGGGGCCAACGTCCTGACTTTC,CASSQGGTSSGANVLTF,TRBV4-2,TRBJ2-6,.,few
TGTGCCAGTGGAACAGGGGGAAAGAATGAAAAACTGTTTTTT,CASGTGGKNEKLFF,TRBV5-4,TRBJ1-4,TRBD1,.
TGCAGCGTGATAGCGGGGGGGGCCGCAGATACGCAGTATTTT,CSVIAGGAADTQYF,TRBV29-1,TRBJ2-3,TRBD2,.
TGTGCCAGTACCCCAAACGCACTAGAGGCCCAGGATGGCTATGGCTACACCTTC,CASTPNALEAQDGYGYTF,TRBV19,TRBJ1-2,.,few
TGTGCCAGCAGTCTAGCGGGTTCACCCTACGAGCAGTACTTC,CASSLAGSPYEQYF,TRBV6-5,TRBJ2-7,TRBD2,.
TGTGCCAGTAGTATAGACCATTACAGGGAACGGTACGAGCAGTACTTC,CASSIDHYRERYEQYF,TRBV19,TRBJ2-7,.,.
TGCGCCAGCAGCCCCTCAGGGGGAAAAACAGATACGCAGTATTTT,CASSPSGGKTDTQYF,TRBV4-1,TRBJ2-3,TRBD1,few
TGTGCCAGCGGGACAGGGCCATTTCAGCCCCAGCATTTT,CASGTGPFQPQHF,TRBV6-1,TRBJ1-5,TRBD1,.
TGTGCCAGCAGCACGGGCGGGGCCTCCTACGAGCAGTACTTC,CASSTGGASYEQYF,TRBV5-6,TRBJ2-7,.,.
TGTGCCAGCAGCCAAGATCCCGCGGGCAAGGGCGAGCAGTACTTC,CASSQDPAGKGEQYF,TRBV14,TRBJ2-7,.,few
TGCGCCAGCAGCCAAGCCGGGACACAATATGGCTACACCTTC,CASSQAGTQYGYTF,TRBV4-3,TRBJ1-2,.,.
TGTGCCAGCAGTTCCAACGGCGGGCAGGGGCTAGATACGCAGTATTTT,CASSSNGGQGLDTQYF,TRBV11-2,TRBJ2-3,.,.
TGTGCCAGCCCCCCCGTGAGCTCTAACGAGCAGTACTTC,CASPPVSSNEQYF,TRBV19,TRBJ2-7,.,.
TGTGCCAGCAGCTTAAGGGGGACTGAAGCTTTCTTT,CASSLRGTEAFF,TRBV7-8,TRBJ1-1,.,.
TGTGCCAGTAGTACCGGACAGGGCCACCAAGAGACCCAGTACTTC,CASSTGQGHQETQYF,TRBV19,TRBJ2-5,TRBD1,.
TGTGCCAGCAGCTACCGAGGGGGACTAGGGGCCACCGGGGAGCTGTTTTTT,CASSYRGGLGATGELFF,TRBV7-2,TRBJ2-2,TRBD2,.
TGTGCCATCAGTGATTTTACCAGGGGCCTCTTCTTTGAAGGTGGCTACACCTTC,CAISDFTRGLFFEGGYTF,TRBV10-3,TRBJ1-2,.,.
TGTGCCAGCAGTGAAGGGGGCCGGCGCCTCCACTTT,CASSEGGRRLHF,TRBV25-1,TRBJ1-6,.,.
TGTGCCAGCAGTCCCAGGACACACTCCTACGAGCAGTACTTC,CASSPRTHSYEQYF,TRBV25-1,TRBJ2-7,.,.
TGCAGTCCGGGACAGGGTGACGAGCAGTACTTC,CSPGQGDEQYF,TRBV20-1,TRBJ2-7,TRBD1,.
TGTGCCAGCAGTTCGATGGGCAGGTCGTGGCAGTTCTTC,CASSSMGRSWQFF,TRBV28,TRBJ2-1,.,.
TGTGCCAGCCGCCGGCTAGCGGGACACCTAACCGGCGACGAGCAGTACTTC,CASRRLAGHLTGDEQYF,TRBV13,TRBJ2-7,TRBD2,.
TGTGCCAGCAAGGCAGGGGTCGGATATGATGGCTACACCTTC,CASKAGVGYDGYTF,TRBV27,TRBJ1-2,.,.
TGCGCCAGCAGGGGGACAGGGAAACACGAGCAGTACTTC,CASRGTGKHEQYF,TRBV5-1,TRBJ2-7,TRBD1,.
TGTGCCAGTAGTCCGACAGGGCGGACCACCGGGGAGCTGTTTTTT,CASSPTGRTTGELFF,TRBV19,TRBJ2-2,TRBD1,.
TGTGCCAGTAGTTGGACTAGCGGGTCCTACGAGCAGTACTTC,CASSWTSGSYEQYF,TRBV5-4,TRBJ2-7,TRBD2,.
TGTGCCAGCAGCTCCAGGGGTGGTGGTGAAGCTTTCTTT,CASSSRGGGEAFF,TRBV7-3,TRBJ1-1,.,.
TGCGCCAGCAGCTTGACTACAGGTACTAGCACAGATACGCAGTATTTT,CASSLTTGTSTDTQYF,TRBV5-1,TRBJ2-3,.,.